One and the same sample provided the 19 T cell receptor beta chains below, sequenced in a study of glioma-infiltrating T cells after dendritic cell vaccination. The table came from immunoSEQ multiplex PCR; TCRdb's copy has only in-frame clones and leaves some out. The sample yields about 100,000 clones, around three quarters seen once. Source: blood, taken before dendritic cell vaccination. Receptors originate from a human donor with glioblastoma.

The CDR3 sequence is CASSEVGGAHTDTQYF. The CDR3 DNA is TGTGCCAGCAGTGAAGTGGGAGGGGCGCACACAGATACGCAGTATTTT. The chain combines TRBV2 with TRBJ2-3; TRBD2 matches 7 bases. Germline trimming cut 1 base from V and 2 bases from J; bases unmatched to any gene: 6. The CDR3 loop spans 16 amino acids. Per germline, CDR1 SNHLY and CDR2 FYNNEI.

In this sample, this clone turned up once. Its ends do not fully match the called genes, so a read error is possible. The V gene is TRBV6-1, the J gene TRBJ2-1, with 11 bases matching TRBD2. The germline V gene has CDR1 MNHNS and CDR2 SASEGT. The CDR3 consists of 14 residues. CDR3 in amino acids: CASSSVGGLAVLVF. The CDR3 DNA reads TGTGCCAGCAGTTCAGTAGGGGGACTAGCGGTCTTGGTCTTC.

The J gene is TRBJ2-7, the V gene TRBV4-2, with 9 bases aligning to TRBD2. Losses at the gene ends were 0 bases for V and 5 bases for J; bases not matched to a gene: 5. CDR3 length equals 15 residues. The germline V gene encodes CDR1 LGHNA and CDR2 YNFKEQ. In nucleotides, the CDR3 is TGTGCCAGCAGCCAAGAGACTAGCGGATTCGACGAGCAGTACTTC. Its translation is CASSQETSGFDEQYF.

The genes are TRBV10-1 and TRBJ2-1, with 11 bases aligning to TRBD1. The CDR3 extends over 15 amino acids. Losses at the gene ends were 5 bases for V and 9 bases for J; bases not matched to a gene: 9. The germline CDR1 and CDR2 sequences are WNHNN and SYGVQD (reference sequence). The CDR3, as DNA: TGCGCCAGCAGTCCCGGACAGGGGGCCGATACTGAGCAGTTCTTC. Translation: CASSPGQGADTEQFF.

The chain carries TRBV6-5 and TRBJ1-1; 8 bases map to TRBD1. V shed 6 bases, J shed 6 bases, and the junction held 12 bases outside the gene matches. Per the germline V gene, CDR1 is MNHEY and CDR2 is SVGAGI. The CDR3 length is 15 residues. Here the CDR3 reads CASRPDRGGFPEAFF. DNA of the CDR3: TGTGCCAGCAGACCCGACAGGGGAGGGTTCCCTGAAGCTTTCTTT.

The chain uses TRBV6-5 and TRBJ1-2; no clear D gene. Germline lookup yields CDR1 MNHEY and CDR2 SVGAGI. The CDR3 extends over 13 amino acids. The V end was cut by 6 bases, the J end by 5 bases, with 13 bases between. The CDR3 DNA sequence: TGTGCCAGCAGCCGACACAAAGAGTATGGCTACACCTTC. Amino acids: CASSRHKEYGYTF.

The count of this clone is one. The chain has TRBV2 and TRBJ1-1, with 10 nucleotides matching TRBD1. The CDR3 is made up of 14 amino acids. Germline trimming cut 8 bases from V and 1 base from J; bases unmatched to any gene: 4. Germline CDR1 and CDR2: SNHLY and FYNNEI. CDR3 loop: CASGRDRGNTEAFF. Here the CDR3 DNA reads TGTGCCAGCGGGAGGGACAGGGGGAACACTGAAGCTTTCTTT.

This chain links TRBV5-8 with TRBJ1-5; no firm D call. The CDR3 contains 14 residues. Trimming took 0 bases from V and 3 from J, leaving 7 bases between them. The germline V gene has CDR1 SGHTS and CDR2 YDEGEE. The CDR3 nucleotides read TGTGCCAGCAGCTTGGACATTTACAATCAGCCCCAGCATTTT. Its translation: CASSLDIYNQPQHF.

The chain links TRBV5-4 to TRBJ1-2; TRBD1 aligns across 8 bases. CDR1 SGHNT and CDR2 YYREEE come from the germline V gene (reference sequence). The CDR3 is 13 amino acids. V gave up 7 bases and J gave up 8 bases; unmatched junction bases: 10. This chain's CDR3 is CASQGQGNLGYTF. CDR3 coding DNA: TGTGCCAGCCAAGGACAGGGTAACTTGGGCTACACCTTC.

CDR3 nucleotide sequence: TGTGCCAGCAGCTTTAGCCCTCCACTAGCGGGGGGGGACACAGATACGCAGTATTTT. It specifies CASSFSPPLAGGDTDTQYF. The V gene is TRBV11-1, the J gene TRBJ2-3, with 13 bases lining up with TRBD2. The germline CDR1 and CDR2 sequences are SGHAT and FQDESV (reference sequence). The length of the CDR3 is 19 residues. V was pared by 3 bases and J by 2 bases, with 11 bases of the junction left unmatched.

This chain uses TRBV30 with TRBJ1-5, with D possibly TRBD1 on 6 matching bases. The CDR3 loop spans 14 amino acids. The V gene's germline CDR1 is GTSNPN and CDR2 SVGIG (reference sequence). The germline V and J ends were trimmed by 1 base and 3 bases, with 10 bases remaining between them. CDR3 bases: TGTGCCTGGAGTGGTCAGGGGTTCAATCAGCCCCAGCATTTT. It specifies CAWSGQGFNQPQHF.

The V call is TRBV5-6, the J call TRBJ2-5; TRBD2 agrees at 9 bases. Matching the DNA end better, TRBJ2-7 makes the J call doubtful. CDR1 and CDR2 (germline): SGHDT, YYEEEE. The length of the CDR3 is 15 residues. This CDR3 reads CASKGLAWPSGEQYF. CDR3 sequence (DNA): TGTGCCAGCAAGGGACTAGCTTGGCCGTCCGGCGAGCAGTACTTC.

V is TRBV2 and J is TRBJ1-2, with D unclear. CDR3 size: 14 residues. Germline lookup yields CDR1 SNHLY and CDR2 FYNNEI. V lost 6 bases, J lost 1 base, and 12 bases lay in between. CDR3 DNA: TGTGCCAGCAGCGATACCGGGGTTAACTATGGCTACACCTTC. Translation: CASSDTGVNYGYTF.

The genes are TRBV9 and TRBJ2-5; TRBD2 aligns across 8 bases. This CDR3 contains 18 residues. Germline-derived CDR1 and CDR2 are SGDLS and YYNGEE. Trimming took 4 bases from V and 4 from J; bases not matched to a gene: 18. As DNA, the CDR3 is TGTGCCAGCAGCCCGAGGGTGGTAAGCGGGAGATTGGGAGAGACCCAGTACTTC. Its protein is CASSPRVVSGRLGETQYF.

The count of this clone is one. This chain links TRBV9 with TRBJ2-3; a possible D gene is TRBD2 (5 bases). The V gene lost 0 bases and the J gene lost 4 bases, with 9 bases spanning the gap. The CDR3 runs 14 residues. The V gene's germline CDR1 is SGDLS and CDR2 YYNGEE. The CDR3 nucleotides read TGTGCCAGCAGCGTAGTAGCGAGGGCAGATACGCAGTATTTT. Protein product: CASSVVARADTQYF.

CDR3 in amino acids: CASSLGPSGDTQYF. The DNA of the CDR3 is TGTGCCAGCAGCTTAGGACCCTCAGGGGATACGCAGTATTTT. The chain uses TRBV5-4 and TRBJ2-3; D is perhaps TRBD1 (5 bases). The V end was cut by 2 bases, the J end by 6 bases, with 13 bases between. Germline V gene data show CDR1 as SGHNT and CDR2 as YYREEE (reference sequence). CDR3 size: 14 residues.

The V call is TRBV6-6, the J call TRBJ2-1; 11 nucleotides line up with TRBD1. The CDR3 loop spans 15 amino acids. V lost 6 bases to trimming and J lost 5 bases; unmatched junction nucleotides: 6. The germline V gene has CDR1 MNHNY and CDR2 SVGAGI (reference sequence). CDR3 sequence (DNA): TGTGCCAGCAGGACCGGGACAGGGGGAAACAATGAGCAGTTCTTC. Its protein product is CASRTGTGGNNEQFF.

The chain couples TRBV15 to TRBJ2-7; TRBD2 agrees at 14 bases. In germline, CDR1 is LNHNV, CDR2 YYDKDF (reference sequence). The CDR3 sequence is 16 residues long. V was clipped by 2 bases and J by 7 bases; unmatched bases: 7. The CDR3 region is CATSRYGLAGGGEQYF. The CDR3 bases are TGTGCCACCAGCAGATATGGACTAGCGGGAGGTGGAGAGCAGTACTTC.

The rearrangement uses TRBV5-1 and TRBJ2-5; 11 positions match TRBD1. The ends lost 6 bases at V and 5 bases at J; junction bases unmatched: 9. This CDR3 contains 15 residues. Germline CDR1 reads SGHRS; CDR2 reads YFSETQ. The CDR3 DNA reads as TGCGCCAGCACAGGACAGGGGGCTATCGGGGAGACCCAGTACTTC. It translates to CASTGQGAIGETQYF. Drawing the rest from reference TRBV5-1 and TRBJ2-5, the complete variable domain is KAGVTQTPRYLIKTRGQQVTLSCSPISGHRSVSWYQQTPGQGLQFLFEYFSETQRNKGNFPGRFSGRQFSNSRSEMNVSTLELGDSALYLCASTGQGAIGETQYFGPGTRLLVL.